This is a list of T cell receptor beta chains from one sample in a study of blood T cell repertoires in COVID-19. The protocol was immunoSEQ multiplex PCR, while the TCRdb copy is restricted to in-frame clones and leaves out a portion. The top ten hold about 1.9% of the sample, which has approximately 240,000 clones, over 80% seen once. Sequencing was performed on PBMCs or T cells enriched from blood (not recorded which). The source of these receptors is a woman aged 18-29 years who had recovered from COVID-19. Each CDR3 is given with its conserved first and last residue. D genes are given only for firm matches. Expanded clones get a size class; other rows say once, few or many, or leave the size out.

CDR3aa: CASRKGGSYEQYF
CDR3nt: TGTGCCAGCAGAAAAGGGGGCTCCTACGAGCAGTACTTC
d_gene: NA
v_gene: TRBV6-5
abundance: NA
j_gene: TRBJ2-7
len: 13

CDR3aa: CASSLNIGTTETQYF
CDR3nt: TGTGCCAGCAGCTTGAATATTGGGACTACGGAGACCCAGTACTTC
d_gene: TRBD2
v_gene: TRBV7-2
abundance: NA
j_gene: TRBJ2-5
len: 15

CDR3aa: CASSLGQGWSYGYTF
CDR3nt: TGTGCCAGCAGCTTAGGACAGGGGTGGAGCTATGGCTACACCTTC
d_gene: TRBD1
v_gene: TRBV5-5
abundance: NA
j_gene: TRBJ1-2
len: 15

CDR3aa: CAGKKGANEKLFF
CDR3nt: TGTGCCGGGAAAAAAGGGGCCAATGAAAAACTGTTTTTT
d_gene: NA
v_gene: TRBV6-5
abundance: NA
j_gene: TRBJ1-4
len: 13

CDR3aa: CARQDRASEKLFF
CDR3nt: TGTGCCAGACAGGACAGGGCCAGTGAAAAACTGTTTTTT
d_gene: TRBD1
v_gene: TRBV2
abundance: few
j_gene: TRBJ1-4
len: 13

CDR3aa: CASSGTAYEQYF
CDR3nt: TGTGCCAGCTCCGGGACAGCCTACGAGCAGTACTTC
d_gene: TRBD1
v_gene: TRBV18
abundance: once
j_gene: TRBJ2-7
len: 12

CDR3aa: CASSTGGASYGYTF
CDR3nt: TGTGCCAGTAGCACAGGGGGCGCTTCGTATGGCTACACCTTC
d_gene: TRBD1
v_gene: TRBV19
abundance: NA
j_gene: TRBJ1-2
len: 14

CDR3aa: CAISETADYGYTF
CDR3nt: TGTGCCATCAGTGAGACAGCGGACTATGGCTACACCTTC
d_gene: NA
v_gene: TRBV10-3
abundance: NA
j_gene: TRBJ1-2
len: 13

CDR3aa: CASRKGAAALWLFF
CDR3nt: TGTGCCAGCAGGAAGGGGGCCGCTGCACTGTGGCTGTTTTTT
d_gene: TRBD1
v_gene: TRBV2
abundance: NA
j_gene: TRBJ1-4
len: 14

CDR3aa: CASSSRNRDWTVGETQYF
CDR3nt: TGTGCCAGCAGCTCCAGAAACCGGGACTGGACGGTGGGAGAGACCCAGTACTTC
d_gene: NA
v_gene: TRBV7-9
abundance: once
j_gene: TRBJ2-5
len: 18

CDR3aa: CASSLDSFSYEQYF
CDR3nt: TGTGCCAGCAGCTTAGACAGCTTCTCCTACGAGCAGTACTTC
d_gene: NA
v_gene: TRBV7-9
abundance: NA
j_gene: TRBJ2-7
len: 14

CDR3aa: CASSPATREEKLFF
CDR3nt: TGTGCCAGCTCACCTGCGACGAGGGAGGAAAAACTGTTTTTT
d_gene: NA
v_gene: TRBV18
abundance: NA
j_gene: TRBJ1-4
len: 14

CDR3aa: CASSEEGGIGNQPQHF
CDR3nt: TGTGCCAGCAGTGAGGAAGGGGGTATAGGCAATCAGCCCCAGCATTTT
d_gene: NA
v_gene: TRBV6-1
abundance: NA
j_gene: TRBJ1-5
len: 16

CDR3aa: CATQKGVRGNTIYF
CDR3nt: TGTGCCACTCAGAAGGGGGTACGTGGAAACACCATATATTTT
d_gene: NA
v_gene: TRBV28
abundance: NA
j_gene: TRBJ1-3
len: 14

CDR3aa: CASSQAPSGISGANVLTF
CDR3nt: TGCGCCAGCAGCCAAGCGCCTAGCGGCATCTCTGGGGCCAACGTCCTGACTTTC
d_gene: TRBD2
v_gene: TRBV4-1
abundance: once
j_gene: TRBJ2-6
len: 18

CDR3aa: CASSWGNEKLFF
CDR3nt: TGTGCCAGCAGCTGGGGCAATGAAAAACTGTTTTTT
d_gene: NA
v_gene: TRBV11-3
abundance: NA
j_gene: TRBJ1-4
len: 12

CDR3aa: CASSQGSSTDTQYF
CDR3nt: TGCGCCAGCAGCCAAGGTAGTAGCACAGATACGCAGTATTTT
d_gene: NA
v_gene: TRBV4-1
abundance: NA
j_gene: TRBJ2-3
len: 14

CDR3aa: CASSSYSNQPQHF
CDR3nt: TGTGCCAGCAGTAGCTATAGCAATCAGCCCCAGCATTTT
d_gene: NA
v_gene: TRBV11-2
abundance: NA
j_gene: TRBJ1-5
len: 13

CDR3aa: CASSRGGTGGYRYTF
CDR3nt: TGTGCCAGCAGCAGGGGAGGGACAGGGGGCTATCGCTACACCTTC
d_gene: TRBD1
v_gene: TRBV13
abundance: NA
j_gene: TRBJ1-2
len: 15

CDR3aa: CASSVEGQGGYTF
CDR3nt: TGTGCCAGCAGCGTAGAGGGACAGGGAGGCTACACCTTC
d_gene: TRBD1
v_gene: TRBV9
abundance: NA
j_gene: TRBJ1-2
len: 13

CDR3aa: CASSLVSTGELFF
CDR3nt: TGTGCCAGCAGCTTAGTGTCGACCGGGGAGCTGTTTTTT
d_gene: NA
v_gene: TRBV13
abundance: NA
j_gene: TRBJ2-2
len: 13

CDR3aa: CASSPGGNTEAFF
CDR3nt: TGCGCCAGCAGCCCAGGGGGTAACACTGAAGCTTTCTTT
d_gene: TRBD1
v_gene: TRBV4-1
abundance: NA
j_gene: TRBJ1-1
len: 13

CDR3aa: CASSLTGSNTGELFF
CDR3nt: TGCGCCAGCAGCCTCACAGGGTCGAACACCGGGGAGCTGTTTTTT
d_gene: NA
v_gene: TRBV5-1
abundance: NA
j_gene: TRBJ2-2
len: 15

CDR3aa: CASSRGLDLRDTQYF
CDR3nt: TGTGCCAGCAGCCGGGGACTAGATCTCAGAGATACGCAGTATTTT
d_gene: TRBD2
v_gene: TRBV7-2
abundance: once
j_gene: TRBJ2-3
len: 15

CDR3aa: CASSEASGGANEQFF
CDR3nt: TGTGCCAGCAGTGAGGCTAGCGGGGGGGCCAATGAGCAGTTCTTC
d_gene: TRBD2
v_gene: TRBV6-4
abundance: many
j_gene: TRBJ2-1
len: 15

CDR3aa: CASTDISYEQYF
CDR3nt: TGTGCCAGTACGGACATTTCCTACGAGCAGTACTTC
d_gene: NA
v_gene: TRBV11-3
abundance: NA
j_gene: TRBJ2-7
len: 12

CDR3aa: CASSWTGADEKLFF
CDR3nt: TGTGCCAGCAGCTGGACAGGGGCCGATGAAAAACTGTTTTTT
d_gene: TRBD1
v_gene: TRBV3-1/TRBV3-2
abundance: NA
j_gene: TRBJ1-4
len: 14

CDR3aa: CASSINRASEAFF
CDR3nt: TGCGCCAGCAGCATAAACAGGGCTAGTGAAGCTTTCTTT
d_gene: NA
v_gene: TRBV4-1
abundance: NA
j_gene: TRBJ1-1
len: 13

CDR3aa: CASSQGYRGRTDTQYF
CDR3nt: TGTGCCAGCAGCCAAGGATACAGGGGCCGCACAGATACGCAGTATTTT
d_gene: TRBD1
v_gene: TRBV4-2
abundance: NA
j_gene: TRBJ2-3
len: 16

CDR3aa: CASSVQGRSYEQYF
CDR3nt: TGTGCCAGCAGTGTACAGGGTCGGTCCTACGAGCAGTACTTC
d_gene: NA
v_gene: TRBV28
abundance: NA
j_gene: TRBJ2-7
len: 14

CDR3aa: CASSNRGLVKNIQYF
CDR3nt: TGCGCCAGCAGTAACAGGGGGCTAGTCAAAAACATTCAGTACTTC
d_gene: TRBD1
v_gene: TRBV5-1
abundance: NA
j_gene: TRBJ2-4
len: 15

CDR3aa: CASSQTPGGGADTQYF
CDR3nt: TGTGCCAGCAGCCAGACCCCCGGGGGTGGGGCAGATACGCAGTATTTT
d_gene: NA
v_gene: TRBV4-2
abundance: once
j_gene: TRBJ2-3
len: 16

CDR3aa: CASSKGGGNGYTF
CDR3nt: TGTGCCAGCAGTAAGGGAGGTGGGAATGGCTACACCTTC
d_gene: NA
v_gene: TRBV7-8
abundance: NA
j_gene: TRBJ1-2
len: 13

CDR3aa: CASTNQGVTEAFF
CDR3nt: TGTGCCAGCACCAACCAAGGGGTCACTGAAGCTTTCTTT
d_gene: NA
v_gene: TRBV16
abundance: NA
j_gene: TRBJ1-1
len: 13

CDR3aa: CASGPFTGADTEAFF
CDR3nt: TGTGCCAGCGGCCCGTTCACAGGGGCGGACACTGAAGCTTTCTTT
d_gene: TRBD1
v_gene: TRBV2
abundance: NA
j_gene: TRBJ1-1
len: 15

CDR3aa: CASSLGRDSGTQYF
CDR3nt: TGTGCCAGCAGCTTGGGACGGGACAGTGGTACGCAGTATTTT
d_gene: TRBD1
v_gene: TRBV5-4
abundance: NA
j_gene: TRBJ2-3
len: 14

CDR3aa: CASSPGSYTEAFF
CDR3nt: TGTGCCAGCAGTCCCGGGTCTTATACTGAAGCTTTCTTT
d_gene: NA
v_gene: TRBV27
abundance: once
j_gene: TRBJ1-1
len: 13

CDR3aa: CATTGGLLGTEAFF
CDR3nt: TGCGCCACCACGGGGGGACTTTTAGGTACTGAAGCTTTCTTT
d_gene: NA
v_gene: TRBV10-1
abundance: NA
j_gene: TRBJ1-1
len: 14

CDR3aa: CASSHPGQLNEQYF
CDR3nt: TGTGCCAGCAGTCACCCGGGACAGCTGAACGAGCAGTACTTC
d_gene: TRBD1
v_gene: TRBV6-5
abundance: NA
j_gene: TRBJ2-7
len: 14

CDR3aa: CASSQTTGGGTDTQYF
CDR3nt: TGTGCCAGCAGTCAAACGACAGGGGGGGGAACAGATACGCAGTATTTT
d_gene: TRBD1
v_gene: TRBV28
abundance: NA
j_gene: TRBJ2-3
len: 16

CDR3aa: CASSLMGTGGSGTSYNEQFF
CDR3nt: TGTGCCAGCAGCTTGATGGGGACAGGGGGCAGCGGCACTAGTTACAATGAGCAGTTCTTC
d_gene: TRBD1
v_gene: TRBV13
abundance: NA
j_gene: TRBJ2-1
len: 20

CDR3aa: CAYRGRQSYGYTF
CDR3nt: TGTGCCTACAGGGGGCGACAGTCCTATGGCTACACCTTC
d_gene: TRBD1
v_gene: TRBV28
abundance: NA
j_gene: TRBJ1-2
len: 13

CDR3aa: CASSPGQGIENTEAFF
CDR3nt: TGTGCCAGCAGCCCAGGGCAGGGGATTGAGAACACTGAAGCTTTCTTT
d_gene: NA
v_gene: TRBV11-3
abundance: NA
j_gene: TRBJ1-1
len: 16

CDR3aa: CSVEEGTGDAGYTF
CDR3nt: TGCAGCGTTGAAGAGGGGACAGGGGATGCTGGCTACACCTTC
d_gene: TRBD1
v_gene: TRBV29-1
abundance: NA
j_gene: TRBJ1-2
len: 14

CDR3aa: CASSQMDRGRSPLHF
CDR3nt: TGTGCCAGCAGCCAAATGGACAGGGGGCGATCACCCCTCCACTTT
d_gene: TRBD1
v_gene: TRBV14
abundance: NA
j_gene: TRBJ1-6
len: 15

CDR3aa: CASSFTLLGDYGYTF
CDR3nt: TGTGCCAGCAGCTTTACACTCCTTGGAGACTATGGCTACACCTTC
d_gene: NA
v_gene: TRBV11-3
abundance: NA
j_gene: TRBJ1-2
len: 15

CDR3aa: CASSLPGSSPLHF
CDR3nt: TGTGCCAGCAGTTTACCGGGTAGCTCACCCCTCCACTTT
d_gene: NA
v_gene: TRBV28
abundance: NA
j_gene: TRBJ1-6
len: 13

CDR3aa: CASSPSGTGEKLFF
CDR3nt: TGCGCCAGCAGCCCATCCGGGACAGGTGAAAAACTGTTTTTT
d_gene: TRBD1
v_gene: TRBV5-1
abundance: NA
j_gene: TRBJ1-4
len: 14